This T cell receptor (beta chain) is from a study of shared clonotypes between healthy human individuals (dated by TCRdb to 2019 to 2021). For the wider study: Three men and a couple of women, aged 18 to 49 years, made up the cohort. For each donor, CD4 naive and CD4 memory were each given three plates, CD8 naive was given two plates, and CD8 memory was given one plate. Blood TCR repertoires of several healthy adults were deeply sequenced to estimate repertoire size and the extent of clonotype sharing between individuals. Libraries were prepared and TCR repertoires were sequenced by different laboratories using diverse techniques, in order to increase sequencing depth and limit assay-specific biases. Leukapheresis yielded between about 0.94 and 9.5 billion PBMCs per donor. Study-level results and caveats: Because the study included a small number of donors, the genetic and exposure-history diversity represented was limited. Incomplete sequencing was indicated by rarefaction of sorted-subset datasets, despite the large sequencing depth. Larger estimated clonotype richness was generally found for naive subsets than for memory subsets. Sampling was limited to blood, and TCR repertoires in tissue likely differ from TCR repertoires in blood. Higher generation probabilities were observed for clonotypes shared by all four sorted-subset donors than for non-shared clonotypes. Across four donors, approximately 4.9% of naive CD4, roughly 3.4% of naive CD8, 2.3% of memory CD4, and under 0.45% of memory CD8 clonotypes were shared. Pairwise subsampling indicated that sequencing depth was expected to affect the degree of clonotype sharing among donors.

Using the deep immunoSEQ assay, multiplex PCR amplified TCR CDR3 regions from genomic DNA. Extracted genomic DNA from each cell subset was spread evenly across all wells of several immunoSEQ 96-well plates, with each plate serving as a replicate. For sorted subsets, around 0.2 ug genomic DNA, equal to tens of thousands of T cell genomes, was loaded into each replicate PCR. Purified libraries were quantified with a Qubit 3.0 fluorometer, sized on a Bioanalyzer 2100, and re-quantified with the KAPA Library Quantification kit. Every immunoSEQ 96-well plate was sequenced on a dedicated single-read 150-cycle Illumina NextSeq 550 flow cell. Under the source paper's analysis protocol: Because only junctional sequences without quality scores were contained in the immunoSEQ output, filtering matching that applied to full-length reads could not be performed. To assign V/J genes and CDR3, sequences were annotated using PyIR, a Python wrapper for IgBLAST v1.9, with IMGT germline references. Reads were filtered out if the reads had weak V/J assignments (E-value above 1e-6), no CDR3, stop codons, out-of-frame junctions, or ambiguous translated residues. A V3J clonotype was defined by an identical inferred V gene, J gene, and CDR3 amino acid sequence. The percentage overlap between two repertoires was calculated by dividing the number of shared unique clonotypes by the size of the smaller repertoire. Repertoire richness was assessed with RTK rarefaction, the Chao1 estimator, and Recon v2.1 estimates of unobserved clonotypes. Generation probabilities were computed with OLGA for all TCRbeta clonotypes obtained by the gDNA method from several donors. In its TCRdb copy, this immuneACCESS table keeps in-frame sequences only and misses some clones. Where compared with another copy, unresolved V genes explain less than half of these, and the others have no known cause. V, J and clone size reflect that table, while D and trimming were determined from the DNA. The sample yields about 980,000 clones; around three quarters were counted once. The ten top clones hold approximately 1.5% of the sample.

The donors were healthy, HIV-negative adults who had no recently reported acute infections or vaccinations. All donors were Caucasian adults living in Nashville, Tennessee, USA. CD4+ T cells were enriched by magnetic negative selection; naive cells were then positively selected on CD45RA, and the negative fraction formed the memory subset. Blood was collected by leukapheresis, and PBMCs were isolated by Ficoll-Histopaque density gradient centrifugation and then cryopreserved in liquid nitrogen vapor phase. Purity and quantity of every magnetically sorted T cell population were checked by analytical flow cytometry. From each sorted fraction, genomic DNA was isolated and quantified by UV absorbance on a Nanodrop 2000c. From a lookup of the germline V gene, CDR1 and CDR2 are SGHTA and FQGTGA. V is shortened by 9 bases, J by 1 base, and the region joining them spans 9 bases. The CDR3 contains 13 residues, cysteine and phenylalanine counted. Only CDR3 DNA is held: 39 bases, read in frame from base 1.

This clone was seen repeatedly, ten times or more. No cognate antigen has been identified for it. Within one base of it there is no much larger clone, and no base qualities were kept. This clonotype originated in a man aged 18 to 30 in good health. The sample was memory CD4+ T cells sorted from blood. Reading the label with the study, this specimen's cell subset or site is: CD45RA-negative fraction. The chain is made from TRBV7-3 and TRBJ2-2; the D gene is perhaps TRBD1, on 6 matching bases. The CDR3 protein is CASQQGNTGELFF. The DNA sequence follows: TGTGCCAGTCAACAGGGGAACACCGGGGAGCTGTTTTTT.